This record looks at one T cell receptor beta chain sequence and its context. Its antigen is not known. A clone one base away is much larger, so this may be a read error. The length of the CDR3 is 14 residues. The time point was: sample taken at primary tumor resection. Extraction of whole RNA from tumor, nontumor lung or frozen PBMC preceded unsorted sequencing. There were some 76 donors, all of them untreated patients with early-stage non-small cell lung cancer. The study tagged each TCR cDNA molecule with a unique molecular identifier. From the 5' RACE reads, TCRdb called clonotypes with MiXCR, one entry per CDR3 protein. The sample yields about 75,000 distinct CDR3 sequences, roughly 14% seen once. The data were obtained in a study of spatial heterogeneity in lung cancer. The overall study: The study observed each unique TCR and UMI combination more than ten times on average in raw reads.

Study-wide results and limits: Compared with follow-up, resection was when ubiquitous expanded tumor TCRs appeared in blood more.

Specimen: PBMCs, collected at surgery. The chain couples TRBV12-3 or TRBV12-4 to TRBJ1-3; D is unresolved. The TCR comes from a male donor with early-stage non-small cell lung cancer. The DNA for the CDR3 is TGTGTCAGCAGCACACTCATCTCTGGAAACACCATATATTTT. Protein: CVSSTLISGNTIYF.